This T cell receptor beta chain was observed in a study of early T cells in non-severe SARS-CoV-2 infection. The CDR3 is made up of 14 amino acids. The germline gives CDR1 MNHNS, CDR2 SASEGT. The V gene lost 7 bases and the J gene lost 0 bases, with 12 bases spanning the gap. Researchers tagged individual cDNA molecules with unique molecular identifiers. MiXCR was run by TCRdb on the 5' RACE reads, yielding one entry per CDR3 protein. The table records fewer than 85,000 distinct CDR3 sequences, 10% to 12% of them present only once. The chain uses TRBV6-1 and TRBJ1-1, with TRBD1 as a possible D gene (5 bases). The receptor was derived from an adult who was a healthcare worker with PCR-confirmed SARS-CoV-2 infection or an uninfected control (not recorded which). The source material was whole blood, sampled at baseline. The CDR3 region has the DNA TGTGCCAGCATAGGGGACGCAGTGAACACTGAAGCTTTCTTT. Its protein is CASIGDAVNTEAFF.